The source of this T cell receptor beta chain is a study of Ad26.COV2.S vaccination and SARS-CoV-2 variants. The wider study: Once, or twice with 56 days between doses, Ad26.COV2.S was given intramuscularly.

A word on this clone: As yet, its antigen is unknown.

General study results and limits: Overall T cell responses may have been underestimated by the analyses of TCR breadth and depth. Substantial breadth was reportedly displayed by spike-specific CD8+ and CD4+ T cell responses after vaccination.

V was pared by 6 bases and J by 1 base, with 9 bases between. The germline gives CDR1 LNHDA, CDR2 SQIVND (reference sequence). CDR3 size: 13 residues. TCRdb's table, derived via immunoSEQ multiplex PCR, lists solely in-frame clones and lacks some. Here the sample spans about 350,000 clones, 80% to 90% being singletons. Treatment defined: around 19 received Ad26.COV2.S at low or high dose, single or two shots; roughly five received placebo; per-sample allocation not given. Samples analyzed were those drawn on day 63 after the first vaccine or placebo injection. Expressing Wuhan-strain SARS-CoV-2 spike, an Ad26 vector served as the vaccine.

The V call is TRBV19, the J call TRBJ1-1, with D unclear. The sequencing used peripheral blood, collected in a trial of Ad26.COV2.S vaccine versus placebo. This clonotype was sampled from a person aged 18-65 years who received the Ad26.COV2.S COVID-19 vaccine or a placebo. The CDR3, as DNA: TGTGCCAGTAGCACCGACAAGAACACTGAAGCTTTCTTT. This sequence encodes CASSTDKNTEAFF.